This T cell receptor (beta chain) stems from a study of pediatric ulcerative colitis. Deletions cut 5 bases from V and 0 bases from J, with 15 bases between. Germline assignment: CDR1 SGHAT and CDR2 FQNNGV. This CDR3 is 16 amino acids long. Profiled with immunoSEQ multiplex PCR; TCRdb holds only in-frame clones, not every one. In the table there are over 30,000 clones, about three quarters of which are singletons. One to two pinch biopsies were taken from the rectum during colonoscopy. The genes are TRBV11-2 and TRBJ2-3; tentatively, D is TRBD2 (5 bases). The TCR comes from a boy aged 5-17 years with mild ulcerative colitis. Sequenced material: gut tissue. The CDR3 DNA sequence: TGTGCCAGCAGCCTCGGGCTGGGAGCGAGCACAGATACGCAGTATTTT. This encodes CASSLGLGASTDTQYF.